The 28 T cell receptor beta chains in this list originate from one sample, sequenced in a study of T-cell memory formation after mild COVID-19. Each CDR3 protein gets one entry after TCRdb re-called the 5' RACE reads with MiXCR. The repertoire has 45,000 to 50,000 distinct CDR3 sequences, 7.3% of them found once; the top ten carry approximately 1.4%. Sequenced sample: PBMCs or a T cell subset sorted from them (not recorded which). The receptor set was obtained from a man aged 18 to 30 who had mild COVID-19 (a few samples of this study predate the infection). Cell type and time point are not known.

This clonotype ranks as medium-sized. The chain recombines TRBV20-1 with TRBJ1-6; D is uncertain. The CDR3 sequence is 11 residues long. Germline CDR1 is DFQATT and CDR2 is SNEGSKA (reference sequence). V dropped 3 bases and J dropped 5 bases, with 2 bases sitting between them. The CDR3, as DNA: TGCAGTGCTAGCCATAATTCACCCCTCCACTTT. It translates to CSASHNSPLHF.

This clonotype has ten or more counts. One end of the junction is discordant with germline, which a read error may explain. V is TRBV5-1 and J is TRBJ2-3, with TRBD1 as a possible D gene (6 bases). In germline, CDR1 is SGHRS, CDR2 YFSETQ. The length of the CDR3 is 13 residues. The CDR3 spells CASSLGAGDTQYF. DNA for the CDR3: TGCGCCAGCAGTTTGGGGGCCGGAGATACGCAGTATTTT.

This clonotype was counted only a few times. The V and J genes are TRBV7-2 and TRBJ1-2; 7 positions match TRBD1. Germline-derived CDR1 and CDR2 are SGHTA and FQGNSA. CDR3 length: 14 amino acids. Trimming at V came to 4 bases and at J to 4 bases, leaving 6 bases not matched to a gene. The CDR3 DNA is TGTGCCAGCAGCTCCCAACAGGGGTCCTATGGCTACACCTTC. Translation gives CASSSQQGSYGYTF.

This clonotype was observed many times. The chain recombines TRBV7-3 with TRBJ2-1; D is possibly TRBD2 (7 bases). Germline V lookup: CDR1 SGHTA, CDR2 FQGTGA. The CDR3 length is 15 residues. The V end was cut by 5 bases, the J end by 9 bases, with 20 bases between. CDR3 sequence reads: CASSPGGGASSEQFF. CDR3 bases: TGTGCCAGCAGCCCAGGAGGGGGGGCCTCCAGTGAGCAGTTCTTC. Full variable domain (outside the CDR3, taken from reference TRBV7-3 and TRBJ2-1): GAGVSQTPSNKVTEKGKYVELRCDPISGHTALYWYRQSLGQGPEFLIYFQGTGAADDSGLPNDRFFAVRPEGSVSTLKIQRTERGDSAVYLCASSPGGGASSEQFFGPGTRLTVL.

This clonotype has only a few counts. This chain joins TRBV29-1 and TRBJ1-1; no clear D gene. The CDR3 consists of 13 residues. Germline V CDR1 and CDR2: SQVTM, ANQGSEA. The V and J ends lost 4 bases and 0 bases respectively, with 9 bases between them. The CDR3 DNA is TGCAGCGTTGGAAGGCAGCTGAACACTGAAGCTTTCTTT. Translated, it gives CSVGRQLNTEAFF. The full variable domain, its missing parts supplied by reference TRBV29-1 and TRBJ1-1, is SAVISQKPSRDICQRGTSLTIQCQVDSQVTMMFWYRQQPGQSLTLIATANQGSEATYESGFVIDKFPISRPNLTFSTLTVSNMSPEDSSIYLCSVGRQLNTEAFFGQGTRLTVV.

This clonotype was counted at least ten times. V and J are TRBV4-3 and TRBJ2-2; the D gene is possibly TRBD1 (6 bases). The germline V gene encodes CDR1 LGHNA and CDR2 YSLEER. This CDR3 region has 14 residues. Trimming took off 8 bases at V and 7 bases at J, with 17 bases between the two ends. The CDR3: CASGIQGRGGELFF. The CDR3 DNA reads TGCGCCAGCGGCATACAGGGTCGTGGCGGGGAGCTGTTTTTT.

There are many counts of this clonotype. This chain joins TRBV11-2 and TRBJ2-2, with a weak D call TRBD1 (7 bases). Trimming shortened V by 1 base and J by 5 bases, and 17 bases separated the two germline ends. The CDR3 contains 17 residues. Germline-derived CDR1 and CDR2 are SGHAT and FQNNGV. The CDR3 DNA is TGTGCCAGCAGCTTAGCCTTTGGGCAGGGGGGAACCGGGGAGCTGTTTTTT. Amino acids: CASSLAFGQGGTGELFF.

This clonotype was recorded a few times. The rearrangement joins TRBV18 to TRBJ2-1; D possibly corresponds to TRBD1 (5 bases). Germline loops: CDR1 KGHSH, CDR2 LQKENI. Trimming cost V 0 bases and J 9 bases, with 9 bases left between them. The CDR3 extends over 13 amino acids. The CDR3 sequence is CASSPPVRAEQFF. CDR3 DNA: TGTGCCAGCTCACCACCTGTCAGGGCTGAGCAGTTCTTC.

This clonotype was seen a few times. The CDR3 DNA is TGTGCCAGCAGCAAAACAGGGACCGTCCTCTACTTCGAGCAGTACTTC. It translates to CASSKTGTVLYFEQYF. This sequence joins TRBV6-6 and TRBJ2-7; possible D gene TRBD1, 6 bases. The germline gives CDR1 MNHNY, CDR2 SVGAGI (reference sequence). Trimming pared 6 bases from V and 6 bases from J, leaving 24 bases between. The CDR3 covers 16 residues.

The chain has TRBV24-1 and TRBJ1-5; possible D gene TRBD1, 5 bases. Germline V gives CDR1 KGHDR, CDR2 SFDVKD. Between the trimmed V and J ends, which lost 5 bases and 11 bases, there was a span of 9 bases. The CDR3 spans 11 residues. The CDR3 reads CATSVGGAQHF. The CDR3 coding sequence is TGTGCCACCAGTGTAGGAGGGGCCCAGCATTTT.

This clonotype was found a few times. This chain links TRBV20-1 with TRBJ1-2, with 8 bases aligning to TRBD1. In germline, CDR1 is DFQATT, CDR2 SNEGSKA (reference sequence). V lost 4 bases to trimming and J lost 6 bases; unmatched junction nucleotides: 7. CDR3 size: 13 residues. In DNA form, the CDR3 reads TGCAGTGCTACGTTAGAGACAGGGGATGGCTACACCTTC. As protein: CSATLETGDGYTF.

This clonotype was picked up a small number of times. The chain joins TRBV9 to TRBJ2-2, with TRBD1 identical over 10 bases. The length of the CDR3 is 14 residues. Germline trimming cut 3 bases from V and 8 bases from J; bases unmatched to any gene: 4. The germline V gene encodes CDR1 SGDLS and CDR2 YYNGEE. Here the CDR3 DNA reads TGTGCCAGCAGCGACGACAGGGGGCCAGGGGAGCTGTTTTTT. Its translation is CASSDDRGPGELFF. Based on the CDR3 plus reference TRBV9 and TRBJ2-2, the full variable domain is DSGVTQTPKHLITATGQRVTLRCSPRSGDLSVYWYQQSLDQGLQFLIQYYNGEERAKGNILERFSAQQFPDLHSELNLSSLELGDSALYFCASSDDRGPGELFFGEGSRLTVL.

This clonotype was seen a handful of times. This sequence joins TRBV20-1 and TRBJ1-5, with a possible D match to TRBD1 (6 bases). Germline loops: CDR1 DFQATT, CDR2 SNEGSKA (reference sequence). Deletions cut 6 bases from V and 7 bases from J, with 13 bases between. The CDR3 is 12 residues long. The CDR3 spells CSARGSGQPQHF. The CDR3, as DNA: TGCAGTGCGAGGGGGTCGGGGCAGCCCCAGCATTTT.

This clonotype was found a few times. The J gene is TRBJ2-3, the V gene TRBV28; TRBD2 matches at 9 bases. V lost 6 bases, J lost 4 bases, and 8 bases stayed unmatched. The CDR3 sequence is 15 residues long. Germline loops: CDR1 MDHEN, CDR2 SYDVKM. CDR3 nucleotide sequence: TGTGCCAGCAGCGCGGGGGGGGCCAGACCAGATACGCAGTATTTT. Residues: CASSAGGARPDTQYF. The variable domain in full, with the rest retrieved from reference TRBV28 and TRBJ2-3, is DVKVTQSSRYLVKRTGEKVFLECVQDMDHENMFWYRQDPGLGLRLIYFSYDVKMKEKGDIPEGYSVSREKKERFSLILESASTNQTSMYLCASSAGGARPDTQYFGPGTRLTVL.

This clonotype was counted many times. This chain links TRBV3-1 with TRBJ2-5; no reliable D call. Germline V gene sequence: CDR1 LGHDT, CDR2 YNNKEL (reference sequence). Trimming stripped 1 base from V and 4 bases from J, with 13 bases between. CDR3 length: 15 amino acids. CDR3: CASSQGPLGRETQYF. CDR3 in DNA: TGTGCCAGCAGCCAAGGGCCGCTAGGCCGAGAGACCCAGTACTTC.

This clonotype appeared many times. V and J are TRBV7-6 and TRBJ2-1, with 10 bases fitting TRBD2. Losses at the gene ends were 1 base for V and 7 bases for J; bases not matched to a gene: 7. Germline loops: CDR1 SGHVS, CDR2 FNYEAQ. This CDR3 comprises 16 residues. The CDR3 DNA reads TGTGCCAGCAGCTTAGGGGCTAGCGGGGGCCATAATGAGCAGTTCTTC. Amino acid sequence: CASSLGASGGHNEQFF.

This clonotype was detected only a few times. This sequence joins TRBV10-3 and TRBJ1-6; 9 positions match TRBD1. The germline CDR1 and CDR2 sequences are ENHRY and SYGVKD. This CDR3 has 14 amino acids. The V gene end was trimmed by 6 bases and the J gene end by 6 bases; junction bases not matched to a gene: 3. The CDR3 DNA reads as TGTGCCATCAGACGGGACAGGGCTAATTCACCCCTCCACTTT. This encodes CAIRRDRANSPLHF.

The chain has TRBV21-1 and TRBJ1-6. TRBV21-1 is a known pseudogene. The CDR3 runs to 14 residues. CDR3 bases: TGTGCCAGCAGCCGTCGGAGGGGCAATTCACCCCTCCACTTT. Amino acid sequence: CASSRRRGNSPLHF.

This chain joins TRBV4-1 and TRBJ1-2, with 7 bases lining up with TRBD1. CDR3 length equals 15 residues. CDR1 MGHRA and CDR2 YSYEKL come from the germline V gene. Trimming cost V 0 bases and J 5 bases; bases outside gene matches: 6. The CDR3 DNA follows: TGCGCCAGCAGCCAAGACAGGGGGTTTTATTATGGCTACACCTTC. Residues: CASSQDRGFYYGYTF.

The J gene is TRBJ1-1, the V gene TRBV29-1; no firm D call. CDR1 is SQVTM, CDR2 ANQGSEA, per germline. The CDR3 consists of 11 residues. With 7 bases removed from V and 10 bases from J, the gap between germline ends came to 16 bases. The CDR3 bases are TGCAGCGGTGACCCGGAACGTCGAGCTTTCTTT. Amino acid sequence: CSGDPERRAFF.

In its sample, this clonotype was seen a few times. The chain combines TRBV6-5 with TRBJ2-5, with 14 bases matching TRBD2. After removal of 8 bases from V and 5 bases from J, the junction contained 7 bases not matched to a gene. The length of the CDR3 is 15 residues. Germline values: CDR1 MNHEY, CDR2 SVGAGI. This CDR3 reads CASGLAGGLGETQYF. The CDR3 nucleotides read TGTGCCAGCGGACTAGCGGGGGGCCTGGGGGAGACCCAGTACTTC.

This clonotype was detected ten times or more. J is TRBJ2-3 and V is TRBV7-9; 7 bases match TRBD1. This CDR3 region has 16 residues. Germline V gene lookup returns CDR1 SEHNR and CDR2 FQNEAQ (reference sequence). J gave up 2 bases and V 5 bases, and 10 bases lay outside the gene matches. CDR3 DNA: TGTGCCAGCAGCCAGGACGGGACAGCTACCACAGATACGCAGTATTTT. The encoded protein is CASSQDGTATTDTQYF.

This clonotype was detected many times. V is TRBV7-2 and J is TRBJ1-2; no clear D. CDR1 is SGHTA and CDR2 is FQGNSA in the germline V gene. V was pared by 5 bases and J by 2 bases, with 6 bases between. This CDR3 spans 12 amino acids. The CDR3 region has the DNA TGTGCCAGCAGCCATTCGAACTATGGCTACACCTTC. Its translation is CASSHSNYGYTF.

This clonotype occurred a few times. This chain uses TRBV6-5 with TRBJ1-2; tentative D call: TRBD1 (5 bases). The CDR3 is made up of 14 amino acids. Trimming cost V 6 bases and J 4 bases, with 15 bases left between them. Germline V gives CDR1 MNHEY, CDR2 SVGAGI. The CDR3 bases are TGTGCCAGCAGCCGATCCCAGGGCGGCTATGGCTACACCTTC. Amino acid sequence: CASSRSQGGYGYTF.

This clonotype has only a few counts. J is TRBJ1-5 and V is TRBV12-3 or TRBV12-4; TRBD1 matches 8 bases. The CDR3 runs 15 residues. Trimming cost V 5 bases and J 7 bases; bases outside gene matches: 10. The CDR3 region has the DNA TGTGCCAGCAGTCGGGGGCGGACAGGGAAGCAGCCCCAGCATTTT. Translating gives CASSRGRTGKQPQHF.

The V call is TRBV7-2, the J call TRBJ2-1; 7 bases line up with TRBD1. CDR3 size: 15 residues. Germline lookup yields CDR1 SGHTA and CDR2 FQGNSA. V was clipped by 0 bases and J by 6 bases; unmatched bases: 5. In DNA, the CDR3 is TGTGCCAGCAGCTTAGCCGGGACAGCGCCCAATGAGCAGTTCTTC. It encodes CASSLAGTAPNEQFF.

In its sample, this clonotype is medium-sized. V and J are TRBV7-2 and TRBJ2-7; D may be TRBD1 or TRBD2 (5 bases each). The CDR3 spans 14 residues. Trimming cost V 1 base and J 2 bases, with 9 bases left between them. Germline lookup yields CDR1 SGHTA and CDR2 FQGNSA. The CDR3: CASSLGPGPYEQYV. DNA of the CDR3: TGTGCCAGCAGCTTAGGTCCGGGGCCCTACGAGCAGTACGTC.

V and J are TRBV4-3 and TRBJ2-7; 7 nucleotides agree with TRBD1. Germline trimming cut 0 bases from V and 3 bases from J; bases unmatched to any gene: 8. The CDR3 is made up of 16 amino acids. Germline CDR1 LGHNA, CDR2 YSLEER. The chain's CDR3 is CASSQDRDSSRYEQYF. The DNA for the CDR3 is TGCGCCAGCAGCCAAGATAGGGACAGCTCACGCTACGAGCAGTACTTC.